The 17 T cell receptor beta chains below come from one sample, sequenced in a study of neurological immune-mediated disorders. Each CDR3 protein is one row after TCRdb ran MiXCR on the 5' RACE reads. The data contain under 50,000 distinct CDR3 sequences, around 10% of them seen just once; the ten biggest clones take up roughly 3.9%. Sequencing used CD4+ T cells from blood. The receptors were sampled from a woman aged 30 to 39 with HTLV-1-associated myelopathy (HAM/TSP).

The chain recombines TRBV19 with TRBJ1-1; D may be TRBD1 (5 bases). Between the trimmed V and J ends, which lost 6 bases and 2 bases, there was a span of 19 bases. This CDR3 has 16 residues. Germline assignment: CDR1 LNHDA and CDR2 SQIVND (reference sequence). The DNA for the CDR3 is TGTGCCAGTAGCCTAAACCAGCGGACAACAAACACTGAAGCTTTCTTT. It is translated as CASSLNQRTTNTEAFF. The full variable domain, completed using reference TRBV19 and TRBJ1-1, is DGGITQSPKYLFRKEGQNVTLSCEQNLNHDAMYWYRQDPGQGLRLIYYSQIVNDFQKGDIAEGYSVSREKKESFPLTVTSAQKNPTAFYLCASSLNQRTTNTEAFFGQGTRLTVV.

For this clonotype: A much more abundant neighbour one base away suggests this may be a read error. The chain carries TRBV12-3 or TRBV12-4 and TRBJ2-5; TRBD1 might be the D (5 bases). The CDR3 is 16 amino acids. V shed 1 base and J shed 6 bases, with 18 bases lying between them. The CDR3 spells CASSLDRGPLSKTQYF. CDR3 DNA: TGTGCCAGCAGTTTAGATAGGGGTCCGCTTAGCAAGACCCAGTACTTC.

This clonotype was seen many times. J is TRBJ1-3 and V is TRBV5-6, with D uncertain. The CDR3 is 16 residues long. Germline V gene lookup returns CDR1 SGHDT and CDR2 YYEEEE. V was pared by 1 base and J by 0 bases, with 11 bases between. The CDR3 DNA reads TGTGCCAGCAGCTTGCTCGGGTTCAGCTCTGGAAACACCATATATTTT. Translating gives CASSLLGFSSGNTIYF.

This clonotype was counted many times. The chain recombines TRBV20-1 with TRBJ1-1; D gene uncertain. This CDR3 region has 13 residues. V lost 3 bases to trimming and J lost 11 bases, with 19 bases between them. The germline V gene encodes CDR1 DFQATT and CDR2 SNEGSKA (reference sequence). In nucleotides, the CDR3 is TGCAGTGCTAGTTCTTTTGACCCGCGTAGGGCTTTCTTT. It translates to CSASSFDPRRAFF.

The chain carries TRBV19 and TRBJ1-6, with D possibly matching TRBD1 (6 bases). Germline loops: CDR1 LNHDA, CDR2 SQIVND (reference sequence). CDR3 length: 12 residues. Trimming shortened V by 5 bases and J by 17 bases, and 16 bases separated the two germline ends. The CDR3: CASSVCSGDIHF. In DNA, the CDR3 is TGTGCCAGTAGTGTGTGCTCAGGGGATATCCACTTT.

This clonotype was recorded once. Because the CDR3's place on the DNA is in doubt, the DNA is left out and the CDR3 is given as listed by TCRdb. The genes are TRBV5-6 and TRBJ1-2; TRBD1, the table's D call, was not compared with the DNA. Including both end residues, the CDR3 is 23 amino acids long. Looked up from germline, CDR1 is SGHDT and CDR2 is YYEEEE. The CDR3 is CASSFYICSAGRDRIISNYGYTF.

This clonotype was seen ten or more times. The chain combines TRBV20-1 with TRBJ1-5; D is possibly TRBD1 (6 bases). Trimming stripped 1 base from V and 5 bases from J, with 9 bases between. The V gene's germline CDR1 is DFQATT and CDR2 SNEGSKA (reference sequence). The CDR3 is 13 residues long. CDR3 nucleotides: TGCAGTGCTAGAGGACAGGCCCATCAGCCCCAGCATTTT. It yields the protein CSARGQAHQPQHF.

Many counts were recorded for this clonotype. The CDR3 coding sequence is TGCAGTGCTGTCCGGGACCCCCGCGGTGAAGCTTTCTTT. Translated: CSAVRDPRGEAFF. This chain joins TRBV20-1 and TRBJ1-1; maybe TRBD1 (5 bases). The CDR3 has 13 amino acids. V lost 5 bases to trimming and J lost 7 bases, with 17 bases between them. Germline CDR1 DFQATT, CDR2 SNEGSKA (reference sequence).

This clonotype was seen repeatedly, ten times or more. The chain employs TRBV5-1 and TRBJ2-7, with a tentative D call TRBD1 (6 bases). Germline-derived CDR1 and CDR2 are SGHRS and YFSETQ. V was pared by 3 bases and J by 4 bases, with 14 bases between. The CDR3 covers 14 residues. The CDR3 coding sequence is TGCGCCAGCAGCTCTGCCTGGGGGCCATACGAGCAGTACTTC. It is translated as CASSSAWGPYEQYF. Together with reference TRBV5-1 and TRBJ2-7, the CDR3 gives the full variable domain: KAGVTQTPRYLIKTRGQQVTLSCSPISGHRSVSWYQQTPGQGLQFLFEYFSETQRNKGNFPGRFSGRQFSNSRSEMNVSTLELGDSALYLCASSSAWGPYEQYFGPGTRLTVT.

This clonotype was detected many times. This sequence joins TRBV7-9 and TRBJ1-2; no reliable D call. CDR3 length: 9 residues. Per the germline V gene, CDR1 is SEHNR and CDR2 is FQNEAQ (reference sequence). The V end lost 5 bases, the J end lost 8 bases, and 3 bases lay between the germline ends. CDR3 amino acids: CASSPGYTF. The CDR3 DNA reads TGTGCCAGCAGCCCCGGCTACACCTTC. Drawing the rest from reference TRBV7-9 and TRBJ1-2, the complete variable domain is DTGVSQNPRHKITKRGQNVTFRCDPISEHNRLYWYRQTLGQGPEFLTYFQNEAQLEKSRLLSDRFSAERPKGSFSTLEIQRTEQGDSAMYLCASSPGYTFGSGTRLTVV.

Note on this clonotype: This may come from a read error, since a much larger clone is one base off. J is TRBJ2-1 and V is TRBV6-5; D remains unclear. The CDR3 covers 8 residues. CDR1 and CDR2 from the germline V gene are MNHEY and SVGAGI. Trimming removed 5 bases at V and 13 bases at J, with 3 bases between. CDR3 nucleotides: TGTGCCAGCAGTCGACAGTTCTTC. It codes for CASSRQFF.

Within the sample, this clonotype is medium-sized. CDR3 protein: CASSQGDRYNEQFF. CDR3 DNA sequence: TGTGCCAGCAGCCAAGGGGACAGATACAATGAGCAGTTCTTC. The chain couples TRBV14 to TRBJ2-1; 7 nucleotides line up with TRBD1. V was clipped by 1 base and J by 4 bases; unmatched bases: 1. CDR1 SGHDN and CDR2 FVKESK come from the germline V gene. The CDR3 is 14 residues long. Combining the CDR3 with reference TRBV14 and TRBJ2-1 gives the whole variable domain EAGVTQFPSHSVIEKGQTVTLRCDPISGHDNLYWYRRVMGKEIKFLLHFVKESKQDESGMPNNRFLAERTGGTYSTLKVQPAELEDSGVYFCASSQGDRYNEQFFGPGTRLTVL.

The sample holds many counts of this clonotype. The CDR3 here is CSARGGGAYEQYF. CDR3 nucleotide sequence: TGCAGTGCTAGAGGGGGGGGTGCCTACGAGCAGTACTTC. The chain carries TRBV20-1 and TRBJ2-7; 7 bases are a match to TRBD2. With V trimmed by 1 base and J by 2 bases, 2 bases remained unmatched. This CDR3 contains 13 residues. Germline V CDR1 and CDR2: DFQATT, SNEGSKA (reference sequence).

This clonotype showed up many times. The chain is built from TRBV6-6 and TRBJ1-2, with 7 bases identical to TRBD1. Germline V CDR1 and CDR2: MNHNY, SVGAGI (reference sequence). Trimming removed 6 bases from V and 6 bases from J; junction bases left unmatched: 10. The CDR3 loop spans 14 amino acids. CDR3 protein: CASSPRRDSNGYTF. CDR3 coding DNA: TGTGCCAGCAGCCCGCGAAGGGACAGCAATGGCTACACCTTC.

This clonotype came up many times. This chain connects TRBV20-1 to TRBJ2-3; the D gene is possibly TRBD2 (7 bases). This CDR3 has 14 residues. The V gene's germline CDR1 is DFQATT and CDR2 SNEGSKA (reference sequence). Trimming cost V 6 bases and J 6 bases, with 19 bases left between them. The CDR3 region has the DNA TGCAGTGCACGCCTCCCGGGGGGCGGTGATACGCAGTATTTT. As protein: CSARLPGGGDTQYF.

This clonotype has at least ten counts. This sequence joins TRBV29-1 and TRBJ1-1, with TRBD1 identical over 7 bases. This CDR3 contains 11 residues. J gave up 6 bases and V 3 bases, and 1 base lay outside the gene matches. Per the germline V gene, CDR1 is SQVTM and CDR2 is ANQGSEA. Written as DNA, the CDR3 is TGCAGCGTTGACAGGGGGTCTGAAGCTTTCTTT. It is translated as CSVDRGSEAFF.

In its sample, this clonotype was seen many times. V usage is TRBV10-3 and J usage is TRBJ2-1; 10 bases are shared with TRBD1. This CDR3 is built from 16 residues. With V trimmed by 2 bases and J by 5 bases, 6 bases remained unmatched. The germline CDR1 and CDR2 sequences are ENHRY and SYGVKD. The DNA of the CDR3 is TGTGCCATCAGTGAGAGGCTGGGACAGGGGAACAATGAGCAGTTCTTC. Its protein is CAISERLGQGNNEQFF.